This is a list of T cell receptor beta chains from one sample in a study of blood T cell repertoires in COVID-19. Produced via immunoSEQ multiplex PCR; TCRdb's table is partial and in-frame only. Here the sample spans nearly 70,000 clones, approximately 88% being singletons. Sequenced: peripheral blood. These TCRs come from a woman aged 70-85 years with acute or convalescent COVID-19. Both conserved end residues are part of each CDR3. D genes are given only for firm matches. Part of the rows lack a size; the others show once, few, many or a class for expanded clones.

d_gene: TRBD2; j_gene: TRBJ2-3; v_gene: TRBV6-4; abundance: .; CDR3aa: CASSDLAGGDTQYF; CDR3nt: TGTGCCAGCAGTGACCTAGCGGGGGGGGATACGCAGTATTTT
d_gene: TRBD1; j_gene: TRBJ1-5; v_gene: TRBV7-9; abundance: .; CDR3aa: CASSSDRENQPQHF; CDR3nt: TGTGCCAGCAGCTCGGACAGGGAAAATCAGCCCCAGCATTTT
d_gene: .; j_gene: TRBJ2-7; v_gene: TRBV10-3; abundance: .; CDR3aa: CAISDSGTLFYEQYF; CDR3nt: TGTGCCATCAGTGATTCCGGGACACTATTCTACGAGCAGTACTTC
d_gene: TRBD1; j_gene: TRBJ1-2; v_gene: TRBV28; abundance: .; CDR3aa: CASSRRVDRGRNYGYTF; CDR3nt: TGTGCCAGCAGCCGCCGGGTGGACAGGGGGAGAAACTATGGCTACACCTTC
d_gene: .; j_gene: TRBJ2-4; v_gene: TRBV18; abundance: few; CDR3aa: CASSPRVGDIQYF; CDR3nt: TGTGCCAGCTCACCCCGGGTCGGGGACATTCAGTACTTC
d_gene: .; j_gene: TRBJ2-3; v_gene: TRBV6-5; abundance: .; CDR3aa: CAARQGDTQYF; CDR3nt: TGTGCCGCCCGTCAGGGAGATACGCAGTATTTT
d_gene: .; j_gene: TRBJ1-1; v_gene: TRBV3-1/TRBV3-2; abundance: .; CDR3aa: CASAGNTNTEAFF; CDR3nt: TGTGCCAGCGCCGGGAACACCAACACTGAAGCTTTCTTT
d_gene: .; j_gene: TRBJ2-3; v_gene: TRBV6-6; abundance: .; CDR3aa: CASSGAETTDTQYF; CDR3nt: TGTGCCAGCAGTGGAGCGGAGACCACAGATACGCAGTATTTT
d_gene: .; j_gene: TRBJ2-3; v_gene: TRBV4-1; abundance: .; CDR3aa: CASSQGLARGRNTDTQYF; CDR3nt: TGCGCCAGCAGCCAAGGTCTCGCGCGGGGGCGAAACACAGATACGCAGTATTTT
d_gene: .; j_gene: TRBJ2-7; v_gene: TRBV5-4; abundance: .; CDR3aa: CASSLFPSPTNEQYF; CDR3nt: TGTGCCAGCAGCTTGTTTCCTTCGCCCACAAACGAGCAGTACTTC
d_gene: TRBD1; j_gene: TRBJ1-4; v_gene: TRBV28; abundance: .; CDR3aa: CASSLRSGGWEKLFF; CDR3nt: TGTGCCAGCAGTTTAAGGTCAGGGGGTTGGGAAAAACTGTTTTTT
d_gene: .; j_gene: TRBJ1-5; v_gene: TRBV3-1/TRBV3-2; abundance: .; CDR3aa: CASSQGSVEQPQHF; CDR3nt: TGTGCCAGCAGCCAAGGGTCCGTAGAACAGCCCCAGCATTTT
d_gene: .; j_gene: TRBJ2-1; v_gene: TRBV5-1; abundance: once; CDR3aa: CASSNSGSSYNEQFF; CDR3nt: TGCGCCAGCAGCAATAGCGGTAGCTCCTACAATGAGCAGTTCTTC
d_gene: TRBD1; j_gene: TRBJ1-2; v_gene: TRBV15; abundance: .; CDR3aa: CATSRAETGLGGYTF; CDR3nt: TGTGCCACCAGCAGAGCGGAGACAGGGTTAGGAGGCTACACCTTC
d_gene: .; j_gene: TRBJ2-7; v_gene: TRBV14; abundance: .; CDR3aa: CASSQDSREQYF; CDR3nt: TGTGCCAGCAGCCAAGATTCGCGCGAGCAGTACTTC